These 10 T cell receptor beta chains came from one sample sequenced in a study of blood T cell repertoires in COVID-19. Profiled with immunoSEQ multiplex PCR; TCRdb holds only in-frame clones, not every one. The sample lists over 85,000 clones, about 90% occurring once. Material: peripheral blood. The receptors stem from a male donor with acute or convalescent COVID-19.

The J gene is TRBJ1-5, the V gene TRBV5-6, with 10 bases aligning to TRBD1. Germline V gene sequence: CDR1 SGHDT, CDR2 YYEEEE. There are 16 residues in the CDR3. The V segment lost 4 bases and the J segment 2 bases; nucleotides outside the gene matches: 6. The CDR3 region is CASSRQGAFGNQPQHF. CDR3 coding DNA: TGTGCCAGCAGCCGACAGGGGGCTTTCGGCAATCAGCCCCAGCATTTT.

The J gene is TRBJ2-5, the V gene TRBV6-5; 10 bases map to TRBD2. This CDR3 comprises 15 residues. The V gene's germline CDR1 is MNHEY and CDR2 SVGAGI. Unmatched junction bases numbered 8, after V lost 8 bases and J lost 2 bases. The CDR3 DNA follows: TGTGCCAGCGCGTCGACTAGCGGGCCACAAGAGACCCAGTACTTC. Translated: CASASTSGPQETQYF.

The chain recombines TRBV5-1 with TRBJ2-3; 8 bases fit TRBD1. J was trimmed by 2 bases and V by 5 bases; bases with no gene match: 10. The CDR3 extends over 16 amino acids. Germline CDR1 reads SGHRS; CDR2 reads YFSETQ. Written as DNA, the CDR3 is TGCGCCAGCAGTCCTGGACAGGGAGCCAACACAGATACGCAGTATTTT. This sequence encodes CASSPGQGANTDTQYF.

Here the CDR3 reads CASSSGQVNEKLFF. The CDR3 DNA follows: TGTGCCAGCAGTTCCGGACAGGTTAATGAAAAACTGTTTTTT. The rearrangement links TRBV6-5 to TRBJ1-4, with 7 bases lining up with TRBD1. With V trimmed by 4 bases and J by 4 bases, 3 bases remained unmatched. Germline-derived CDR1 and CDR2 are MNHEY and SVGAGI. The CDR3 spans 14 residues.

This clone was found once. J is TRBJ1-2 and V is TRBV30; TRBD1 is a possible D gene (5 bases). V was trimmed by 1 base and J by 3 bases, leaving 9 bases between them. From germline, CDR1 is GTSNPN and CDR2 SVGIG (reference sequence). The CDR3 is 13 amino acids. CDR3 residues: CAWSEGVDYGYTF. The CDR3 nucleotides read TGTGCCTGGAGTGAAGGGGTAGACTATGGCTACACCTTC.

The rearrangement links TRBV2 to TRBJ1-4; 9 nucleotides agree with TRBD1. V dropped 8 bases and J dropped 0; count of bases not matched to a gene: 16. CDR3 length: 19 amino acids. CDR1 and CDR2 from the germline V gene are SNHLY and FYNNEI. The CDR3 loop is CASRRGDRDLPATNEKLFF. For the CDR3, the DNA is TGTGCCAGCCGGAGGGGGGACAGGGATCTTCCTGCAACTAATGAAAAACTGTTTTTT.

This chain joins TRBV21-1 and TRBJ1-2. TRBV21-1 is a pseudogene. The CDR3 loop spans 15 amino acids. CDR3 DNA: TGTGCCAGCAGCAAAGCGCGTCGGGGGGATCATGGCTACACCTTC. This sequence encodes CASSKARRGDHGYTF.

The chain links TRBV24-1 to TRBJ2-1; 8 bases fit TRBD2. The V gene's germline CDR1 is KGHDR and CDR2 SFDVKD. The ends lost 7 bases at V and 0 bases at J; junction bases unmatched: 7. The CDR3 spans 16 residues. Here the CDR3 reads CATRAVAGSSYNEQFF. The CDR3 bases are TGTGCCACCAGAGCTGTAGCGGGGAGCTCCTACAATGAGCAGTTCTTC.

About this clone itself: Other nucleotide sequences from this sample produce the same CDR3. This rearrangement joins TRBV5-1 to TRBJ2-3, with TRBD2 matching over 12 bases. Germline loops: CDR1 SGHRS, CDR2 YFSETQ. V was clipped by 4 bases and J by 3 bases; unmatched bases: 6. CDR3 length equals 16 residues. This chain's CDR3 is CASSPLAGGQTDTQYF. CDR3 bases: TGCGCCAGCAGCCCCCTAGCGGGGGGGCAGACAGATACGCAGTATTTT.

The chain joins TRBV6-5 to TRBJ2-1; D is unresolved. The V end was cut by 7 bases, the J end by 0 bases, with 13 bases between. The CDR3 has 15 amino acids. Germline V gene data show CDR1 as MNHEY and CDR2 as SVGAGI. CDR3 coding DNA: TGTGCCAGCAACCAACGCCCTAGCTCCTACAATGAGCAGTTCTTC. This gives the protein CASNQRPSSYNEQFF.